This T cell receptor (beta chain) was found in a study of cytomegalovirus exposure and HLA in healthy donors. There are 15 residues in the CDR3. Germline V gene sequence: CDR1 LGHNA, CDR2 YSLEER. Trimming took 1 base from V and 7 from J, leaving 17 bases between them. With respect to this clone: The antigen remains undetermined.

General study findings and limits: Among immune exposure information, only CMV serostatus was available. In a later analysis, donors in an Asian-associated ancestry cluster reportedly had fewer N-insertions in productive TCRs than the cohort mean. The authors later linked a missense DCLRE1C variant to TCR beta V- and J-gene trimming.

Primers: 60 Vbeta forward and 13 Jbeta reverse. Sequencing was performed with immunoSEQ multiplex PCR; in TCRdb, only in-frame clones are kept and a portion is missing. This sample has 100,000 or so clones; roughly 84% occur once, and the top ten carry about 1.2%. Sequencing was performed on PBMCs. The receptor comes from a woman younger than 30 in good health and CMV-seronegative. The chain joins TRBV4-3 to TRBJ2-7, with D maybe TRBD2 (6 bases). The chain's CDR3 is CASSQVLDPAGEQYF. The CDR3 DNA reads as TGCGCCAGCAGCCAAGTCCTCGACCCGGCGGGGGAGCAGTACTTC.